This is a list of T cell receptor beta chains from one sample in a study of shared clonotypes between healthy human individuals. TCRdb keeps only in-frame clones here, not all; method: immunoSEQ multiplex PCR. The profile covers about 2.1 million clones, with just under 95% appearing a single time and under 2% taken by the ten largest. The sequenced sample consisted of naive CD8+ T cells from PBMCs. Source of these receptors: a man between 18 and 35 years old in good health. Some clones in this sample may be carry-over from other donors' samples. The CDR3 runs from the conserved cysteine through the conserved F or W. The order of the fields is J gene, clone size, V gene, D gene, CDR3 protein, CDR3 DNA. A D gene is named only where the DNA matches it firmly. Expanded clones get a size class; other rows say once, few or many, or leave the size out.

J gene: TRBJ2-1; clone size: .; V gene: TRBV4-1; D gene: TRBD2; CDR3 protein: CASSQLAGDQREQFF; CDR3 DNA: TGCGCCAGCAGCCAGTTAGCGGGAGATCAGAGGGAGCAGTTCTTC
J gene: TRBJ2-3; clone size: .; V gene: TRBV10-3; D gene: .; CDR3 protein: CAISESVDDKWGTDTQYF; CDR3 DNA: TGTGCCATCAGTGAATCAGTCGACGATAAGTGGGGCACAGATACGCAGTATTTT
J gene: TRBJ2-5; clone size: .; V gene: TRBV5-1; D gene: TRBD1; CDR3 protein: CASSRGQGGQETQYF; CDR3 DNA: TGCGCCAGCAGCCGAGGACAGGGCGGCCAAGAGACCCAGTACTTC
J gene: TRBJ2-1; clone size: .; V gene: TRBV29-1; D gene: .; CDR3 protein: CSVVHSWDEQFF; CDR3 DNA: TGCAGCGTTGTCCACTCTTGGGATGAGCAGTTCTTC
J gene: TRBJ1-1; clone size: .; V gene: TRBV2; D gene: .; CDR3 protein: CASSVSSGSYNTEAFF; CDR3 DNA: TGTGCCAGCAGTGTTAGTTCAGGAAGTTATAACACTGAAGCTTTCTTT
J gene: TRBJ1-1; clone size: .; V gene: TRBV7-9; D gene: .; CDR3 protein: CASSLGRPSEAFF; CDR3 DNA: TGTGCCAGCAGCTTAGGCAGGCCATCGGAGGCTTTCTTT
J gene: TRBJ1-1; clone size: .; V gene: TRBV5-1; D gene: .; CDR3 protein: CASSLGPGTEAFF; CDR3 DNA: TGCGCCAGCAGCTTGGGACCGGGTACTGAAGCTTTCTTT
J gene: TRBJ1-1; clone size: .; V gene: TRBV6-5; D gene: TRBD1; CDR3 protein: CASNRDRGTEAFF; CDR3 DNA: TGTGCCAGCAACAGGGACAGGGGAACTGAAGCTTTCTTT
J gene: TRBJ2-6; clone size: .; V gene: TRBV7-8; D gene: .; CDR3 protein: CASSFDRPSGANVLTF; CDR3 DNA: TGTGCCAGCAGCTTTGACAGGCCCTCTGGGGCCAACGTCCTGACTTTC
J gene: TRBJ1-5; clone size: .; V gene: TRBV9; D gene: TRBD1; CDR3 protein: CASSDTGGNQPQHF; CDR3 DNA: TGTGCCAGCAGCGATACAGGGGGCAATCAGCCCCAGCATTTT
J gene: TRBJ1-1; clone size: .; V gene: TRBV7-9; D gene: .; CDR3 protein: CASSLGHQSHTEAFF; CDR3 DNA: TGTGCCAGCAGCTTAGGGCACCAAAGCCACACTGAAGCTTTCTTT
J gene: TRBJ2-1; clone size: .; V gene: TRBV2; D gene: .; CDR3 protein: CASSGTDNEQFF; CDR3 DNA: TGTGCCAGCAGCGGGACGGACAATGAGCAGTTCTTC
J gene: TRBJ1-4; clone size: .; V gene: TRBV25-1; D gene: .; CDR3 protein: CASSGPQGSTNEKLFF; CDR3 DNA: TGTGCCAGCAGTGGACCTCAGGGTTCAACTAATGAAAAACTGTTTTTT
J gene: TRBJ1-1; clone size: .; V gene: TRBV7-9; D gene: .; CDR3 protein: CASSYPGATEAFF; CDR3 DNA: TGTGCCAGCAGCTACCCAGGGGCCACTGAAGCTTTCTTT
J gene: TRBJ1-5; clone size: .; V gene: TRBV19; D gene: .; CDR3 protein: CASSRDSNQPQHF; CDR3 DNA: TGTGCCAGTAGTCGAGATAGCAATCAGCCCCAGCATTTT
J gene: TRBJ1-5; clone size: .; V gene: TRBV28; D gene: .; CDR3 protein: CASSLRTDSNQPQHF; CDR3 DNA: TGTGCCAGCAGTTTGAGGACAGATAGCAATCAGCCCCAGCATTTT
J gene: TRBJ1-2; clone size: .; V gene: TRBV7-9; D gene: .; CDR3 protein: CASRNTGSEGYTF; CDR3 DNA: TGTGCCAGCAGGAATACAGGGAGCGAGGGCTACACCTTC
J gene: TRBJ1-5; clone size: once; V gene: TRBV28; D gene: .; CDR3 protein: CTSLMDGSNQPQHF; CDR3 DNA: TGTACCAGTCTGATGGACGGTAGCAATCAGCCCCAGCATTTT
J gene: TRBJ2-1; clone size: .; V gene: TRBV9; D gene: TRBD2; CDR3 protein: CASSGGLAGIYNEQFF; CDR3 DNA: TGTGCCAGCAGCGGTGGACTAGCGGGGATATACAATGAGCAGTTCTTC
J gene: TRBJ2-7; clone size: .; V gene: TRBV27; D gene: .; CDR3 protein: CASSLARGTEQYF; CDR3 DNA: TGTGCCAGCAGTTTAGCCAGGGGTACCGAGCAGTACTTC
J gene: TRBJ1-5; clone size: .; V gene: TRBV28; D gene: TRBD1; CDR3 protein: CASSPITGALRRGNQPQHF; CDR3 DNA: TGTGCCAGCAGTCCGATCACAGGGGCTCTCAGGCGAGGAAATCAGCCCCAGCATTTT
J gene: TRBJ1-2; clone size: .; V gene: TRBV9; D gene: .; CDR3 protein: CASTQGRYGYTF; CDR3 DNA: TGTGCCAGCACCCAAGGGCGCTATGGCTACACCTTC
J gene: TRBJ2-3; clone size: .; V gene: TRBV9; D gene: TRBD2; CDR3 protein: CASSPTSGRQGDTQYF; CDR3 DNA: TGTGCCAGCAGCCCGACTAGCGGGAGACAGGGAGATACGCAGTATTTT
J gene: TRBJ2-7; clone size: .; V gene: TRBV27; D gene: .; CDR3 protein: CASSLFRTELPEQYF; CDR3 DNA: TGTGCCAGCAGTTTATTTAGGACTGAGCTCCCCGAGCAGTACTTC
J gene: TRBJ2-5; clone size: .; V gene: TRBV2; D gene: TRBD1; CDR3 protein: CASSRGTQGVETQYF; CDR3 DNA: TGTGCCAGCAGCCGGGGGACACAGGGGGTAGAGACCCAGTACTTC
J gene: TRBJ2-1; clone size: .; V gene: TRBV7-6; D gene: TRBD1; CDR3 protein: CASSLLDRTGNEQFF; CDR3 DNA: TGTGCCAGCAGCTTGCTGGACAGGACTGGCAATGAGCAGTTCTTC
J gene: TRBJ1-5; clone size: .; V gene: TRBV6-5; D gene: .; CDR3 protein: CASSYRTGGKPQHF; CDR3 DNA: TGTGCCAGCAGTTACCGAACTGGGGGCAAGCCCCAGCATTTT